Given below is one TCR beta chain in context. Antigen: not known. This sample is drawn from a study of PD-1 blockade in classical Hodgkin lymphoma. Noted time point: cycle 4 day 1 (C4D1), after 6 weeks of nivolumab. Each patient relapsed following autologous stem cell transplantation, and prior brentuximab vedotin exposure differed. Classification of best responses gave complete response, partial response or progressive disease. Study conclusions and caveats: Before treatment, complete responders showed about the same diversity as newly diagnosed patients.

The germline gives CDR1 SGHRS, CDR2 YFSETQ. This CDR3 has 14 residues. With 5 bases removed from V and 1 base from J, the gap between germline ends came to 12 bases. The protocol was immunoSEQ multiplex PCR, while the TCRdb copy is restricted to in-frame clones and leaves out a portion. The data show roughly 9,100 clones, roughly 80% seen once. The input for sequencing was peripheral blood mononuclear cells (PBMCs), taken before the fourth cycle of nivolumab. V gene TRBV5-1 combines with J gene TRBJ1-1; D is possibly TRBD1 (5 bases). The TCR comes from a human donor with classical Hodgkin lymphoma. CDR3 sequence (DNA): TGCGCCAGCAGTTGGGTAGGGGAGAACACTGAAGCTTTCTTT. Translated, it gives CASSWVGENTEAFF. The full variable domain, in which reference TRBV5-1 and TRBJ1-1 provide the parts outside the CDR3, is KAGVTQTPRYLIKTRGQQVTLSCSPISGHRSVSWYQQTPGQGLQFLFEYFSETQRNKGNFPGRFSGRQFSNSRSEMNVSTLELGDSALYLCASSWVGENTEAFFGQGTRLTVV.